This passage covers 3 T cell receptor beta chains from one sample sequenced in a study of blood T cells in healthy people across ages. Using a J-beta primer mix together with a sample-barcoded 5' primer, a second PCR was run for about 6 to 12 cycles. One entry per CDR3 protein results from TCRdb running MiXCR on the 5' RACE reads. The sample has some 1.8 million distinct CDR3 sequences; around 42% are singletons. The specimen sequenced was blood. All receptors derive from a human donor in good health.

The chain carries TRBV7-3 and TRBJ2-7, with D perhaps TRBD2 (6 bases). This CDR3 spans 14 amino acids. CDR1 SGHTA and CDR2 FQGTGA come from the germline V gene. V dropped 3 bases and J dropped 6 bases, with 15 bases sitting between them. CDR3 loop: CASSLIPSVGEQYF. The CDR3 nucleotides read TGTGCCAGCAGCTTGATCCCTAGCGTAGGCGAGCAGTACTTC. The variable domain in full, completed from reference TRBV7-3 and TRBJ2-7, reads GAGVSQTPSNKVTEKGKYVELRCDPISGHTALYWYRQSLGQGPEFLIYFQGTGAADDSGLPNDRFFAVRPEGSVSTLKIQRTERGDSAVYLCASSLIPSVGEQYFGPGTRLTVT.

This clonotype appeared a few times. A read error may produce the germline difference seen at one junction end. This chain joins TRBV12-3 or TRBV12-4 and TRBJ2-3; D is ambiguous. The CDR3 loop spans 13 amino acids. CDR3 sequence: CASSLGHADTQYF. CDR3 DNA sequence: TGTGCCAGCAGCTTAGGTCACGCAGATACGCAGTATTTT.

The DNA for the CDR3 is TGCAGTGCTGTTACAGGGGAGGGCACAGATACGCAGTATTTT. Encoded protein: CSAVTGEGTDTQYF. This chain uses TRBV20-1 with TRBJ2-3, with D perhaps TRBD1 (7 bases). V gave up 5 bases and J gave up 1 base, with 13 bases separating them. The CDR3 loop spans 14 amino acids. From germline, CDR1 is DFQATT and CDR2 SNEGSKA (reference sequence).